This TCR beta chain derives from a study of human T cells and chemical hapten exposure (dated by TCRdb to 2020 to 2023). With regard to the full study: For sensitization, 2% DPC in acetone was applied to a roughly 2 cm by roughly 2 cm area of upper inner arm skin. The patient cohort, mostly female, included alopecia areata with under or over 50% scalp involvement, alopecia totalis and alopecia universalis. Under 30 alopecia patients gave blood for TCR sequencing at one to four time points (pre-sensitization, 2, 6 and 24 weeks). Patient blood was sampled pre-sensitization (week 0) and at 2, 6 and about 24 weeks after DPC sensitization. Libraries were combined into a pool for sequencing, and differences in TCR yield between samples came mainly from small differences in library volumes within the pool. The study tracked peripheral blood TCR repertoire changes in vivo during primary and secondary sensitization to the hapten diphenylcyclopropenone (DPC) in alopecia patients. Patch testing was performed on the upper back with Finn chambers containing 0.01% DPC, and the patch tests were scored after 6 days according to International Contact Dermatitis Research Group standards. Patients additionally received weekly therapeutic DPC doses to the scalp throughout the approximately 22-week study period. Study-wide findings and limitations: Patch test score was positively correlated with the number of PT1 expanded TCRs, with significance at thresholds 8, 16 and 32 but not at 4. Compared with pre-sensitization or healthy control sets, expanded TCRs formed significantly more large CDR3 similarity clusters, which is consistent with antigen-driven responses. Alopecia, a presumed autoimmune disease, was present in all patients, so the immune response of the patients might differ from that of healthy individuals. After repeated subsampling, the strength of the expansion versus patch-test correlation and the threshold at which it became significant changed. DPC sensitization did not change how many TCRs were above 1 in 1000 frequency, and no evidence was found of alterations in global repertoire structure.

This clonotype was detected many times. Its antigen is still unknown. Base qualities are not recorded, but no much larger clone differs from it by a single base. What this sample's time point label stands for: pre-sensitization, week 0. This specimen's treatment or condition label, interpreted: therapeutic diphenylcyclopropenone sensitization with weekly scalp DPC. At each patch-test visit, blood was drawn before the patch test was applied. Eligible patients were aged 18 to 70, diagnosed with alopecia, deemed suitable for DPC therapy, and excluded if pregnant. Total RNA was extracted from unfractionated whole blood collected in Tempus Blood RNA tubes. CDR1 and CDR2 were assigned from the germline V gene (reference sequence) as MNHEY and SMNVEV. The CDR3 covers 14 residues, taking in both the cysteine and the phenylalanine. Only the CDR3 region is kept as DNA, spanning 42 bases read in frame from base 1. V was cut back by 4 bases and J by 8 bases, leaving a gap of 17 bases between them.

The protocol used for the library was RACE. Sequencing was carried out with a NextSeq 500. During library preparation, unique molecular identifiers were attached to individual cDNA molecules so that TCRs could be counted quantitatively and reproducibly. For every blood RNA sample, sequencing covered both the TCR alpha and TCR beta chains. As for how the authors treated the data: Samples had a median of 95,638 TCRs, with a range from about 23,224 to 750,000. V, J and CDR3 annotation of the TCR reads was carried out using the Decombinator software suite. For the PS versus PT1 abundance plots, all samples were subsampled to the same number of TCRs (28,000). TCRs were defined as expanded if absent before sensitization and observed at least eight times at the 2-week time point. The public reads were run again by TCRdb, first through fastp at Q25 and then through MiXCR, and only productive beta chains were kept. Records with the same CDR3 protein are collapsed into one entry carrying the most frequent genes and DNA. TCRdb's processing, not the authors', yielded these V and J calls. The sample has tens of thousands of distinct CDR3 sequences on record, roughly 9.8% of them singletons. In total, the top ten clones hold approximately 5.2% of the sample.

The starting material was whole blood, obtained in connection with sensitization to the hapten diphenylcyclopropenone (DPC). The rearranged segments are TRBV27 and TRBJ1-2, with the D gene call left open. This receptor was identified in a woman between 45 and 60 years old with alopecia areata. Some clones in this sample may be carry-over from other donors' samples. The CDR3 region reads CASSSVPLPNGYTF. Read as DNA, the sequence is TGTGCCAGCAGTTCAGTCCCGCTCCCCAACGGCTACACCTTC.